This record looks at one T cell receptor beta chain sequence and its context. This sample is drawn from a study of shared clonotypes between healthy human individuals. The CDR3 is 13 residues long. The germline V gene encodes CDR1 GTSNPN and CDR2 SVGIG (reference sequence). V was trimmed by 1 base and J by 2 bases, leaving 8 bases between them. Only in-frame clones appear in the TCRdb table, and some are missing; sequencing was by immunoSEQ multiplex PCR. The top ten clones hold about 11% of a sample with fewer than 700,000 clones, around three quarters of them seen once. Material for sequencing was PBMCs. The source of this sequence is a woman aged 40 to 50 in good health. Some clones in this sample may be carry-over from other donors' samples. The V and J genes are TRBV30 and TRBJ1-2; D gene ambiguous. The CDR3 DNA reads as TGTGCCTGGAGTGCAGGAGGGAACTATGGCTACACCTTC. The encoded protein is CAWSAGGNYGYTF.